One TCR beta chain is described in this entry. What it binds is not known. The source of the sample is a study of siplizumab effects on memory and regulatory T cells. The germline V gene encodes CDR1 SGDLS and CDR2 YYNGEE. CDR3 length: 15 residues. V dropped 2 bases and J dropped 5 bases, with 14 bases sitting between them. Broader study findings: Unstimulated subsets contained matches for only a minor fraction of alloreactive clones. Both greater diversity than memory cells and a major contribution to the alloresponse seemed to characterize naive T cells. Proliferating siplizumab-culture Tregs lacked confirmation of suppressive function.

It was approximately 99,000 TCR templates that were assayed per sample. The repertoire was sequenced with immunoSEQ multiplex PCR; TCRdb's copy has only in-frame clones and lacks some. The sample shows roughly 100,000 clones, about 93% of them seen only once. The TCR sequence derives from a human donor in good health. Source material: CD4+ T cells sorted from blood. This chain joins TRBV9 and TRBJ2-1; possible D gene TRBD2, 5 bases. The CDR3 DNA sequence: TGTGCCAGCAGCGTCGGTCCGCGGGTTAACAATGAGCAGTTCTTC. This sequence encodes CASSVGPRVNNEQFF. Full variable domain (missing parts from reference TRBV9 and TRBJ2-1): DSGVTQTPKHLITATGQRVTLRCSPRSGDLSVYWYQQSLDQGLQFLIQYYNGEERAKGNILERFSAQQFPDLHSELNLSSLELGDSALYFCASSVGPRVNNEQFFGPGTRLTVL.